This T cell receptor (beta chain) emerged from a study of blood T cell repertoires in COVID-19 (dated by TCRdb to 2019 to 2021). About the full investigation: Samples from collaborators originated in the United States, Italy and Spain and spanned both the acute and convalescent phases of COVID-19. The material from the prospective study consisted of cDNA or gDNA derived from T cells, B-cell-depleted T cells, or PBMCs. Subjects who had been exposed to COVID-19, were actively infected with it, or had recovered from it provided the deeply sampled blood TCRbeta repertoires that made up the dataset. The repertoires were released in a freely available public database intended as a resource for research on the immune response to SARS-CoV-2. Samples were obtained from the ongoing ImmuneRACE study (first 160 participants) and from over a thousand subjects provided by 6 global collaborators. The sample metadata nearly always contained a de-identified subject ID, COVID-19 status, age in years and sex. Where HLA class I and class II types were available, the types were taken from metadata supplied by the sample provider, not from assay-based typing.

Each collaborating institution followed its own protocols to collect whole blood in K2EDTA tubes. For TCRbeta analysis, collaborators shipped samples in one of three forms: frozen whole blood, isolated PBMCs, or DNA extracted from either of those sample types. TCRbeta CDR3 regions were amplified from genomic DNA using the immunoSEQ Assay, a bias-controlled multiplex PCR. The original pipeline was this. The number of nucleated cells in each sample was estimated by amplification of reference gene primers within the assay. To quantify the absolute abundance of each unique TCRbeta CDR3 rearrangement, sequence reads were collapsed and filtered. For each sample, productive Simpson clonality was calculated as the square root of Simpson's diversity index across productive rearrangements. TCRdb stores this immuneACCESS table with in-frame sequences only. Part of the clones is absent; in the studies checked, under half of the shortfall reflects unresolved V genes, and no reason is known for the rest. That table gives V, J and clone size, and the DNA gave D and trimming. Here the sample has approximately 75,000 clones; approximately 79% occur a single time. The leading ten clones occupy 2.6% of the sample.

To note about this clone: Its binding antigen is unknown. No base quality information exists; no much larger clone differs at one position.

Its CDR3 holds 12 amino acids, cysteine through phenylalanine. Only the CDR3 portion is preserved as DNA: 36 bases, with reading frame beginning at the first base. Ends trimmed: V by 5 bases, J by 13 bases; bases unmatched to a gene: 7. The germline V gene (reference sequence) supplies CDR1 SGHAT and CDR2 FQDESV. General conclusions and limits of the study: Clinical and demographic metadata were provided uncurated, with the amount varying by source and participant.

Sequencing was performed on peripheral blood. The sequence was obtained from a human donor with acute or convalescent COVID-19. The donor label of this sample is uncertain. In this chain, TRBV11-1 is recombined with TRBJ1-2; TRBD1 matches 10 bases in the middle. CDR3 sequence: CASSLGTGECTF. The bases are TGTGCCAGCAGCCTCGGGACAGGGGAATGCACCTTC.